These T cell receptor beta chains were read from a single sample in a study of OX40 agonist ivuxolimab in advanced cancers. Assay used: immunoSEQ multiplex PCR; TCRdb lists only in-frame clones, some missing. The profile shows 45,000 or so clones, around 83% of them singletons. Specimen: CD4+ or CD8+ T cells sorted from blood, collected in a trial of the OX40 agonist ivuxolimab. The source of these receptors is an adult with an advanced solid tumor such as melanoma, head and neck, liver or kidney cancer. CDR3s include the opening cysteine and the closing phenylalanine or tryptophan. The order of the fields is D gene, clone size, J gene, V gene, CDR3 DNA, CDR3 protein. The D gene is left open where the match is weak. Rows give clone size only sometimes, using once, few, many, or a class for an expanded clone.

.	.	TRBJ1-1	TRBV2	TGTGCCAGCAGAAGGTTGAACACTGAAGCTTTCTTT	CASRRLNTEAFF
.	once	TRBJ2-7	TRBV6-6	TGTGCCAGCGGGACGGACCTCTCCTACGAGCAGTACTTC	CASGTDLSYEQYF
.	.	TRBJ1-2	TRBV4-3	TGCGCCAGCAGCCAAGACGTGGGGCTCGGCTATGGCTACACCTTC	CASSQDVGLGYGYTF
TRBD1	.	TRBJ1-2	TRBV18	TGTGCCAGCTCACACTCGACAGGGGCTGAGGGCTACACCTTC	CASSHSTGAEGYTF
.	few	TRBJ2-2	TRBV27	TGTGCCAGCAGTTTACCTGCGACTCCGAACACCGGGGAGCTGTTTTTT	CASSLPATPNTGELFF
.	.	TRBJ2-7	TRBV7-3	TGTGCCAGCAGCCCACCCTCCTACGAGCAGTACTTC	CASSPPSYEQYF
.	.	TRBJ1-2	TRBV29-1	TGCAGCGTTGTATCCAGGGCGGGTGGCTACACCTTC	CSVVSRAGGYTF
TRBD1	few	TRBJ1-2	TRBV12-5	TGTGCTAGTGCCAAGGACAGGGGTCAAGGCTACACCTTC	CASAKDRGQGYTF
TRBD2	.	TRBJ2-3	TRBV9	TGTGCCAGCACTCCAACTAGCGGGGGGGCCGGAGGTCTTCGGTATACGCAGTATTTT	CASTPTSGGAGGLRYTQYF
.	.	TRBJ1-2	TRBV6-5	TGTGCCAGCAGTAGCCACCTTGCTAACTATGGCTACACCTTC	CASSSHLANYGYTF
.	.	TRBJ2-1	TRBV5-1	TGCGCCAGCAGCTTCGGACAAATCAATGAGCAGTTCTTC	CASSFGQINEQFF
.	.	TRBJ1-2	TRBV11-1	TGTGCCAGCAGCTTATTGGTGGCAGAAGTTTATGGCTACACCTTC	CASSLLVAEVYGYTF
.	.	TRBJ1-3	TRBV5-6	TGTGCCAGCAGCTTGGGGCAGCCGTACTCTGGAAACACCATATATTTT	CASSLGQPYSGNTIYF
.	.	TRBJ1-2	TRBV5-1	TGCGCCAGCAGTCGAGGGGAGGGCTATGGCTACACCTTC	CASSRGEGYGYTF
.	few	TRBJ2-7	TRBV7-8	TGTGCCAGCAGCTTGACCGGGACACTAACCTACGAGCAGTACTTC	CASSLTGTLTYEQYF
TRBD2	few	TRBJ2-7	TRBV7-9	TGTGCCAGCAGCTTAGCTAGCGGGCCGGGCGAGCAGTACTTC	CASSLASGPGEQYF
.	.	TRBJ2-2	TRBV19	TGTGCCAGTAGTATACAGGAGATCACCGGGGAGCTGTTTTTT	CASSIQEITGELFF
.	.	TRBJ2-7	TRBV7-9	TGTGCCAGCAGCTTAGCAGGACTCGACGAGCAGTACTTC	CASSLAGLDEQYF
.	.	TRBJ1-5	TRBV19	TGTGCCAGTACTTCCCCTCCTTATAGCAATCAGCCCCAGCATTTT	CASTSPPYSNQPQHF
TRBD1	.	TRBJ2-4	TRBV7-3	TGTGCCAGCAGCCTCGACAGGGGTGACATTCAGTACTTC	CASSLDRGDIQYF
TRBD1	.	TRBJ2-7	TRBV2	TGTGCCAGCAGAGGACAGGGGGTAGAGGAGCAGTACTTC	CASRGQGVEEQYF
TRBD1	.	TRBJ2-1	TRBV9	TGTGCCAGCAGCGCCCCGGGACAGGGGGCCTATGAGCAGTTCTTC	CASSAPGQGAYEQFF
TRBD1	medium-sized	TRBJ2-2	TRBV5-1	TGCGCCAGCAGCTCACCGGGACAGGGGCTAGCCGGGGAGCTGTTTTTT	CASSSPGQGLAGELFF
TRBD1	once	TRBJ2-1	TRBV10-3	TGTGCCATCAGTGGGAGACAGGGGAATGAGCAGTTCTTC	CAISGRQGNEQFF
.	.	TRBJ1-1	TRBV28	TGTGCCAGCAGTTTGGGGAGGGGTGAAGCTTTCTTT	CASSLGRGEAFF
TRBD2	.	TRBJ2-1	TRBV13	TGTGCCAGCAGCCTCCGACTAGCGGGGGGAAGCTCCTACAATGAGCAGTTCTTC	CASSLRLAGGSSYNEQFF
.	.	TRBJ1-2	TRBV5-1	TGCGCCAGCAGCTTGGCCTTAGGCACAGGTGGCTACACCTTC	CASSLALGTGGYTF
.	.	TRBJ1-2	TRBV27	TGTGCCAGCAGTTCCCTTGACAGGCTTAGCTATGGCTACACCTTC	CASSSLDRLSYGYTF
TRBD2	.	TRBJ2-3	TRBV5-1	TGCGCCAGCAGCTCCCTACTAGCGGGGGTGCAGGATACGCAGTATTTT	CASSSLLAGVQDTQYF
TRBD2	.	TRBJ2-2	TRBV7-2	TGTGCCAGCAGCTTAAGCTCGGGAGGGAGCACCGGGGAGCTGTTTTTT	CASSLSSGGSTGELFF
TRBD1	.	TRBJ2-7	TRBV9	TGTGCCAGCAGCGTAGGAGGACAGGATATTTACGAGCAGTACTTC	CASSVGGQDIYEQYF
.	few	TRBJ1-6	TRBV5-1	TGCGCCAGCAGCACCCGGCCTAATTCACCCCTCCACTTT	CASSTRPNSPLHF
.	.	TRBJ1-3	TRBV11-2	TGTGCCAGCAGCTTCGGTAGTGTGGCTGGAAACACCATATATTTT	CASSFGSVAGNTIYF
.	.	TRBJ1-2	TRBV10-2	TGCGCCAGCAGTGACAGAAGTTATGGCTACACCTTC	CASSDRSYGYTF
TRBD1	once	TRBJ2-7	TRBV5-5	TGTGCCAGCAGTTCGGACAGGGGGTTCTACGAGCAGTACTTC	CASSSDRGFYEQYF
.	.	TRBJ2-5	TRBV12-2	TGTGCAAGTCGCTTAACCCCGGGACCGGATTCAGAGACCCAGTACTTC	CASRLTPGPDSETQYF
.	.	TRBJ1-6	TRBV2	TGTGCCAGCAGTGGGCCAGGGCGGGATTCACCCCTCCACTTT	CASSGPGRDSPLHF
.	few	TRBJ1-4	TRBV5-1	TGCGCCAGCAGCCCGACACGGCTTGCAACTAATGAAAAACTGTTTTTT	CASSPTRLATNEKLFF
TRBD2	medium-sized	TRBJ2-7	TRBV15	TGTGCCACCAGCTTGGGGAGGGGCGGGAGCTCCTACGAGCAGTACTTC	CATSLGRGGSSYEQYF
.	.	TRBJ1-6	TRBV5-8	TGTGCCAGCAGCCTCAGTGCGAGCTCCTATAATTCACCCCTCCACTTT	CASSLSASSYNSPLHF
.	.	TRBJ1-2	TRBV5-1	TGCGCCAGCAGCGTGGACACTAACTATGGCTACACCTTC	CASSVDTNYGYTF
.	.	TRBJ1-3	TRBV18	TGTGCCAGCTCACCAGGACGAAGCTCTGGAAACACCATATATTTT	CASSPGRSSGNTIYF
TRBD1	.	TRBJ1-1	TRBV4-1	TGCGCCAGCAGCCAAGGGGACAGAATGAACACTGAAGCTTTCTTT	CASSQGDRMNTEAFF
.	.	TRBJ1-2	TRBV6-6	TGTGCCAGCAGTTACGGGGAACCATTCGGCTACACCTTC	CASSYGEPFGYTF
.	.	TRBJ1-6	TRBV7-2	TGTGCCAGCAGCTTAGTGGACAGCTCCTATAATTCACCCCTCCACTTT	CASSLVDSSYNSPLHF
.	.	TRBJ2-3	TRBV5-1	TGCGCCAGCAGCTTGGGGAGTAGCACAGATACGCAGTATTTT	CASSLGSSTDTQYF
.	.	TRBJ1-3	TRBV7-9	TGTGCCAGCAGTCGGACGTCTGGAAGCTCTGGAAACACCATATATTTT	CASSRTSGSSGNTIYF